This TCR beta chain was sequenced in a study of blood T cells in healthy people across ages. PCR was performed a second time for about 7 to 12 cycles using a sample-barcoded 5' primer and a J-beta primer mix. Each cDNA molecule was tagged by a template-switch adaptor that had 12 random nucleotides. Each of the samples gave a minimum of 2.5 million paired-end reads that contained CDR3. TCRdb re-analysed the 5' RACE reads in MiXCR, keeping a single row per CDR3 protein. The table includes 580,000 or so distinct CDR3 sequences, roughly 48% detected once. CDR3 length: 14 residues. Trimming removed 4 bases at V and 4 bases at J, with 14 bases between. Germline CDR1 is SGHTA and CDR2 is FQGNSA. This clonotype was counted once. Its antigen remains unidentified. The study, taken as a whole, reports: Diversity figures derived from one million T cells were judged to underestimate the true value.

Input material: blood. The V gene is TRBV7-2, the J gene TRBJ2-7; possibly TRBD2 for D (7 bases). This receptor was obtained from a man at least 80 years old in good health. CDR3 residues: CASSYSSGQYEQYF. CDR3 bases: TGTGCCAGCAGCTACTCTAGCGGACAGTACGAGCAGTACTTC.